This T cell receptor (beta chain) originates from a study of blood T cell repertoires in COVID-19 (dated by TCRdb to 2019 to 2021). Concerning the study at large: The collaborator samples originated in the United States, Italy and Spain and spanned the acute and convalescent phases of COVID-19. The prospective study material was composed of cDNA or gDNA derived from T cells, B-cell-depleted T cells, or PBMCs. Subjects who had been exposed to COVID-19, were actively infected with it, or had recovered from it provided the deeply sampled blood TCRbeta repertoires that made up the dataset. The repertoires were released in a freely available public database intended as a resource for research on the immune response to SARS-CoV-2. Samples were obtained from the ongoing ImmuneRACE study (first 160 participants) and from 1,254 subjects provided by 6 global collaborators. A de-identified subject ID, COVID-19 status, age in years and sex were almost always included in the sample metadata. Where available, HLA class I and class II types were obtained from metadata supplied by the sample provider rather than from assay-based typing.

With respect to this clone: Its target antigen remains unknown. No base quality values were provided; no much bigger clone lies one nucleotide off.

The immunoSEQ Assay, a bias-controlled multiplex PCR, was used to amplify TCRbeta CDR3 regions from genomic DNA. Concerning the study's data processing: Within the assay, amplification of reference gene primers was used to estimate how many nucleated cells each sample contained. Sequence reads were collapsed and filtered to measure the absolute abundance of every unique TCRbeta CDR3 rearrangement. For each sample, productive Simpson clonality was calculated as the square root of Simpson's diversity index over productive rearrangements. TCRdb provides this immuneACCESS table in a form limited to in-frame rearrangements. Some clones are lacking; in checked studies, under half of them reflect an unresolved V gene, and why the rest are absent is not known. D and trimming were read from the DNA, whereas the V and J calls and clone size are those reported in that table. The sample table lists tens of thousands of clones, around 86% of them with a count of one. The ten largest clones capture roughly a tenth of the sample.

The collaborating institutions used their own protocols to collect whole blood in K2EDTA tubes. For TCRbeta analysis, collaborator samples were shipped as frozen whole blood, as isolated PBMCs, or as DNA extracted from either sample type. The CDR3 holds 10 amino acids from the cysteine to the phenylalanine. Only the CDR3 DNA stays, 30 bases, in frame from base 1. Deletion took 4 bases off V and 11 bases off J, with a span of 9 bases between the germline ends. CDR1 SGDLS and CDR2 YYNGEE are derived from the germline V gene. Paper-wide results and their limitations: The quantity of clinical and demographic metadata differed by source and by participant and was supplied without curation.

In this chain, TRBV9 is recombined with TRBJ1-2; no D gene call is confident. The sequenced sample was peripheral blood. The receptor comes from a human donor in a cohort sampled during active COVID-19. The nucleotide sequence is TGTGCCAGCAGCTCGAGTTTATACACCTTC. Protein translation: CASSSSLYTF.